Shown below are 21 T cell receptor beta chains from a single sample sequenced in a study of sequential checkpoint blockade in melanoma. This table comes from immunoSEQ multiplex PCR, and its TCRdb copy is limited to in-frame clones, with some not included. The data hold 14,000 or so clones, with 52% observed a single time. Documented treatment: randomized to nivolumab then ipilimumab (arm A) or the reverse (arm B). Sequences were derived from CD8+ T cells sorted from blood (inferred from file names), sampled from a patient given nivolumab and ipilimumab in sequence. These receptor sequences come from a human donor with melanoma.

The V and J genes are TRBV6-5 and TRBJ2-5, with 9 bases fitting TRBD1. Germline values: CDR1 MNHEY, CDR2 SVGAGI. The CDR3 has 15 amino acids. Trimming cost V 8 bases and J 5 bases; bases outside gene matches: 12. Here the CDR3 reads CASGGDREGSETQYF. In nucleotides, the CDR3 is TGTGCCAGCGGGGGGGACAGGGAGGGTTCGGAGACCCAGTACTTC.

V usage is TRBV7-3 and J usage is TRBJ2-1, with 9 bases matching TRBD1. Germline V gene lookup returns CDR1 SGHTA and CDR2 FQGTGA. The CDR3 loop spans 13 amino acids. Trimming at V came to 5 bases and at J to 8 bases, leaving 4 bases not matched to a gene. The CDR3 nucleotides are TGTGCCAGCAGCCCGGACAGGGGTGATGAGCAGTTCTTC. Its protein product is CASSPDRGDEQFF. Full variable domain (missing parts from reference TRBV7-3 and TRBJ2-1): GAGVSQTPSNKVTEKGKYVELRCDPISGHTALYWYRQSLGQGPEFLIYFQGTGAADDSGLPNDRFFAVRPEGSVSTLKIQRTERGDSAVYLCASSPDRGDEQFFGPGTRLTVL.

This rearrangement joins TRBV6-1 to TRBJ1-2; D perhaps matches TRBD1 (6 bases). V lost 2 bases to trimming and J lost 4 bases, with 17 bases between them. Per germline, CDR1 MNHNS and CDR2 SASEGT. The CDR3 covers 16 residues. The CDR3 nucleotides are TGTGCCAGCAGTGAATCGAACGTGGGGACACTCTATGGCTACACCTTC. Residues: CASSESNVGTLYGYTF.

The CDR3 DNA reads as TGCAGCGTGGTCAGTGACTATGGCTACACCTTC. Translating it yields CSVVSDYGYTF. The chain is built from TRBV29-1 and TRBJ1-2; D is unclear. CDR1 and CDR2 (germline): SQVTM, ANQGSEA. With 6 bases removed from V and 3 bases from J, the gap between germline ends came to 8 bases. The CDR3 is 11 amino acids. The variable domain in full, with the rest retrieved from reference TRBV29-1 and TRBJ1-2, is SAVISQKPSRDICQRGTSLTIQCQVDSQVTMMFWYRQQPGQSLTLIATANQGSEATYESGFVIDKFPISRPNLTFSTLTVSNMSPEDSSIYLCSVVSDYGYTFGSGTRLTVV.

The chain carries TRBV5-5 and TRBJ2-7, with TRBD2 matching 8 bases. Germline CDR1 SGHKS, CDR2 YYEKEE (reference sequence). J lost 0 bases, V lost 1 base, and 9 bases had no gene match. The CDR3 is made up of 17 amino acids. Here the CDR3 DNA reads TGTGCCAGCAGCTTGTTCCTAGGACTAGCAAACTCCTACGAGCAGTACTTC. As protein: CASSLFLGLANSYEQYF.

This chain links TRBV30 with TRBJ2-3; 8 bases are shared with TRBD2. V lost 0 bases and J lost 6; bases outside the gene matches: 20. CDR3 length: 19 residues. Germline assignment: CDR1 GTSNPN and CDR2 SVGIG (reference sequence). CDR3 bases: TGTGCCTGGAGTGTAGGCGGAGAACTAGCGGTAAACTGGGGCGATACGCAGTATTTT. Amino acids: CAWSVGGELAVNWGDTQYF.

This clone was seen only a few times. The genes are TRBV7-6 and TRBJ2-5, with 7 positions matching TRBD2. V lost 1 base to trimming and J lost 3 bases; unmatched junction nucleotides: 8. Germline V gene lookup returns CDR1 SGHVS and CDR2 FNYEAQ. This CDR3 is 16 amino acids long. CDR3 bases: TGTGCCAGCAGCTTAGAGATACTAGCGCTAAAAGAGACCCAGTACTTC. Translating gives CASSLEILALKETQYF.

The genes are TRBV19 and TRBJ2-7; 8 bases fit TRBD1. CDR1 and CDR2 (germline): LNHDA, SQIVND (reference sequence). Trimming cost V 6 bases and J 2 bases; bases outside gene matches: 3. CDR3 size: 13 residues. The CDR3: CASRETGAYEQYF. The CDR3 bases are TGTGCCAGTAGGGAGACAGGGGCCTACGAGCAGTACTTC.

J is TRBJ1-4 and V is TRBV12-5; D not resolved. Trimming removed 0 bases at V and 3 bases at J, with 14 bases between. The CDR3 has 17 residues. Germline CDR1 and CDR2: LGHNT and FRNRAP. The CDR3 protein is CASGLVELVRSNEKLFF. CDR3 nucleotides: TGTGCTAGTGGTTTGGTAGAATTAGTCCGGTCTAATGAAAAACTGTTTTTT. The full variable domain, in which reference TRBV12-5 and TRBJ1-4 provide the parts outside the CDR3, is DARVTQTPRHKVTEMGQEVTMRCQPILGHNTVFWYRQTMMQGLELLAYFRNRAPLDDSGMPKDRFSAEMPDATLATLKIQPSEPRDSAVYFCASGLVELVRSNEKLFFGSGTQLSVL.

This clone was observed a single time. This chain links TRBV27 with TRBJ2-2; 7 bases are a match to TRBD2. The CDR3 extends over 16 amino acids. Germline CDR1 is MNHEY and CDR2 is SMNVEV (reference sequence). J gave up 0 bases and V 6 bases, and 7 bases lay outside the gene matches. CDR3 nucleotides: TGTGCCAGCAGAAACCTAGCGGAAACGAACACCGGGGAGCTGTTTTTT. This sequence encodes CASRNLAETNTGELFF.

The chain carries TRBV6-6 and TRBJ1-5; tentatively, D is TRBD1 (5 bases). The CDR3 totals 13 residues. V lost 2 bases and J lost 7, with 9 bases in between. CDR1 and CDR2 from the germline V gene are MNHNY and SVGAGI (reference sequence). Here the CDR3 DNA reads TGTGCCAGCAGTTACCCCGGGGGACAGCCCCAGCATTTT. Protein: CASSYPGGQPQHF.

This chain connects TRBV5-6 to TRBJ2-3; 8 bases fit TRBD2. Trimming cost V 1 base and J 2 bases; bases outside gene matches: 9. This CDR3 has 17 residues. Germline V gene data show CDR1 as SGHDT and CDR2 as YYEEEE. The CDR3 sequence is CASSLSGAGGLTDTQYF. CDR3 nucleotide sequence: TGTGCCAGCAGCTTGTCCGGCGCGGGGGGTCTCACAGATACGCAGTATTTT.

CDR3 sequence (DNA): TGTGCCAGCGGGGGCAGGACAGGGGCTTTCTATGGCTACACCTTC. Encoded protein: CASGGRTGAFYGYTF. The chain carries TRBV28 and TRBJ1-2; 9 bases are a match to TRBD1. CDR1 is MDHEN, CDR2 SYDVKM, per germline. V shed 8 bases and J 4 bases; nucleotides not matched to a gene: 11. The CDR3 contains 15 residues.

This chain connects TRBV7-9 to TRBJ2-7, with a weak D call TRBD2 (6 bases). Trimming pared 4 bases from V and 5 bases from J, leaving 12 bases between. CDR3 length equals 13 residues. Germline assignment: CDR1 SEHNR and CDR2 FQNEAQ (reference sequence). The chain's CDR3 is CASSYRLGDEQYF. The DNA for the CDR3 is TGTGCCAGCAGCTATAGACTAGGGGACGAGCAGTACTTC.

The V and J genes are TRBV28 and TRBJ2-5; TRBD2 agrees at 11 bases. The DNA matches TRBJ2-7 better at its end, which makes the J call doubtful. The CDR3 extends over 13 amino acids. The germline CDR1 and CDR2 sequences are MDHEN and SYDVKM. The CDR3 here is CASTTSGSYEQYF. CDR3 in DNA: TGTGCCAGCACCACTAGCGGGAGCTACGAGCAGTACTTC.

This clone came up a few times. V usage is TRBV7-9 and J usage is TRBJ2-3; D is possibly TRBD1 (9 bases). From germline, CDR1 is SEHNR and CDR2 FQNEAQ (reference sequence). Trimming pared 2 bases from V and 4 bases from J, leaving 25 bases between. The CDR3 extends over 19 amino acids. The CDR3 bases are TGTGCCAGCAGCTTAAGCGGGGGACAGGGAGGTCTAAGCTCAGATACGCAGTATTTT. Encoded protein: CASSLSGGQGGLSSDTQYF.

The gene calls are TRBV28 and TRBJ2-7, with TRBD1 identical over 10 bases. This CDR3 has 17 residues. In germline, CDR1 is MDHEN, CDR2 SYDVKM. Trimming removed 3 bases from V and 2 bases from J; junction bases left unmatched: 10. CDR3 DNA: TGTGCCAGCAGTTTTGAGGGAGGGGGGACAGGGGCCTACGAGCAGTACTTC. Its translation is CASSFEGGGTGAYEQYF.

A few counts support this clone. The V and J genes are TRBV18 and TRBJ2-1; no clear D gene. Germline-derived CDR1 and CDR2 are KGHSH and LQKENI. Trimming pared 5 bases from V and 0 bases from J, leaving 11 bases between. The CDR3 loop spans 15 amino acids. The CDR3 loop is CASSSVTGSYNEQFF. The CDR3, as DNA: TGTGCCAGCTCATCGGTCACCGGCTCCTACAATGAGCAGTTCTTC.

This chain uses TRBV28 with TRBJ2-3; D may be TRBD1 (5 bases). The length of the CDR3 is 15 residues. Germline V gene lookup returns CDR1 MDHEN and CDR2 SYDVKM. The V gene lost 2 bases and the J gene lost 6 bases, with 15 bases spanning the gap. CDR3 loop: CASSLRQGFDDTQYF. CDR3 bases: TGTGCCAGCAGTTTACGCCAGGGTTTTGACGATACGCAGTATTTT.

The rearrangement uses TRBV27 and TRBJ1-1, with TRBD1 as a possible D gene (5 bases). The CDR3 totals 14 residues. V was trimmed by 2 bases and J by 3 bases, leaving 10 bases between them. Germline loops: CDR1 MNHEY, CDR2 SMNVEV (reference sequence). This CDR3 is CASSLTGGYTEAFF. DNA of the CDR3: TGTGCCAGCAGTTTAACAGGAGGGTACACTGAAGCTTTCTTT.

This clone was seen more than once but under ten times. DNA of the CDR3: TGTGCCTGGACCCCCGGGACTAGCGGGTCCTGGGAGCAGTACTTC. Translation gives CAWTPGTSGSWEQYF. The V call is TRBV30, the J call TRBJ2-7; 12 nucleotides line up with TRBD2. This CDR3 has 15 amino acids. J gave up 7 bases and V 4 bases, and 11 bases lay outside the gene matches. Germline CDR1 and CDR2: GTSNPN and SVGIG (reference sequence).